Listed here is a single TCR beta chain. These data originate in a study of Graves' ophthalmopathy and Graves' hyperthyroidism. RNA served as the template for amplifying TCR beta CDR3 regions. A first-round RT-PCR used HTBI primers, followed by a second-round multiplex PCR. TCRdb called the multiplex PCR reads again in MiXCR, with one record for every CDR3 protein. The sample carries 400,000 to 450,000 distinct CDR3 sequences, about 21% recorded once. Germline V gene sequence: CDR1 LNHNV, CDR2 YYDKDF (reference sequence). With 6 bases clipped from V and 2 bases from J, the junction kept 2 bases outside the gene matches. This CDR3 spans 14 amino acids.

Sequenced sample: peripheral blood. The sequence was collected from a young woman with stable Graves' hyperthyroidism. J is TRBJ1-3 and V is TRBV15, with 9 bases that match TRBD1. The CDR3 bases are TGTGCCACCAGGAGGACAGGGGCTGGAAACACCATATATTTT. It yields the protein CATRRTGAGNTIYF.